The TCR beta chain under discussion was sequenced for a study of blood T cells in healthy people across ages. The second PCR ran about 6 to 12 cycles with a sample-barcoded 5' primer and J-beta primers. From the 5' RACE reads, TCRdb called clonotypes with MiXCR, one entry per CDR3 protein. The sample has approximately 1.5 million distinct CDR3 sequences, roughly 43% seen once; the top ten hold approximately 4%. CDR1 LGHNA and CDR2 YNFKEQ come from the germline V gene. The V segment lost 1 base and the J segment 4 bases; nucleotides outside the gene matches: 18. CDR3 length equals 19 residues. Individuals who donated were healthy Caucasians from Russia aged roughly 6 to 95.

Sequencing was carried out using blood. The TCR comes from a woman aged 18-29 years in good health. The chain couples TRBV4-2 to TRBJ2-5, with 7 bases that match TRBD2. The CDR3 is CASSQGASGMGGLRETQYF. CDR3 nucleotide sequence: TGTGCCAGCAGCCAAGGAGCTAGCGGTATGGGAGGATTGCGAGAGACCCAGTACTTC.